The 21 T cell receptor beta chains listed next were all sequenced from one sample in a study of CD4 T cells in relation to SARS-CoV-2 and coronaviruses. No antigen is known for these receptors. Sequencing used immunoSEQ multiplex PCR; TCRdb keeps in-frame clones, though not all of them. This table has roughly 18,000 clones, around 80% appearing once. Unexposed donor CD4+ T cells date from 2011-2018, before the COVID-19 pandemic. CD4+ T cells were isolated from the cells after more than nine days of culture. The sample was CD4+ T cells from PBMCs, cultured in vitro. The receptors derive from a human donor in good health.

The chain recombines TRBV19 with TRBJ1-2; D gene unclear. Germline assignment: CDR1 LNHDA and CDR2 SQIVND (reference sequence). This CDR3 comprises 14 residues. Deletions cut 5 bases from V and 6 bases from J, with 16 bases between. The CDR3 nucleotides are TGTGCCAGTAGTGTGGTGGGAGGGCTGGATGGCTACACCTTC. Encoded protein: CASSVVGGLDGYTF. The variable domain in full, with the rest retrieved from reference TRBV19 and TRBJ1-2, is DGGITQSPKYLFRKEGQNVTLSCEQNLNHDAMYWYRQDPGQGLRLIYYSQIVNDFQKGDIAEGYSVSREKKESFPLTVTSAQKNPTAFYLCASSVVGGLDGYTFGSGTRLTVV.

The J gene is TRBJ2-5, the V gene TRBV11-2; D is perhaps TRBD1 (7 bases). Germline V gene lookup returns CDR1 SGHAT and CDR2 FQNNGV. There are 15 residues in the CDR3. V shed 5 bases and J shed 2 bases, with 15 bases lying between them. CDR3: CASSRQGLDQETQYF. The CDR3 nucleotides are TGTGCCAGCAGCCGACAGGGACTCGATCAAGAGACCCAGTACTTC. The full variable domain, rest sourced from reference TRBV11-2 and TRBJ2-5, is EAGVAQSPRYKIIEKRQSVAFWCNPISGHATLYWYQQILGQGPKLLIQFQNNGVVDDSQLPKDRFSAERLKGVDSTLKIQPAKLEDSAVYLCASSRQGLDQETQYFGPGTRLLVL.

The chain recombines TRBV5-1 with TRBJ2-1; D is unclear. The CDR3 length is 13 residues. V lost 5 bases and J 6 bases, leaving 12 bases between the germline ends. The germline V gene encodes CDR1 SGHRS and CDR2 YFSETQ. The CDR3 region has the DNA TGCGCCAGCAGGGTACCAGTAAGCAATGAGCAGTTCTTC. It codes for CASRVPVSNEQFF.

V and J are TRBV4-3 and TRBJ2-2; the D gene is possibly TRBD2 (7 bases). Germline CDR1 is LGHNA and CDR2 is YSLEER. Trimming stripped 1 base from V and 4 bases from J, with 13 bases between. The CDR3 has 16 amino acids. The CDR3 is CASSQGRGQGTGELFF. The CDR3 bases are TGCGCCAGCAGCCAAGGGCGGGGGCAGGGCACCGGGGAGCTGTTTTTT.

V usage is TRBV5-4 and J usage is TRBJ1-2; D remains unclear. V was shortened by 2 bases and J by 2 bases, with 4 bases between the two germline ends. This CDR3 is 12 amino acids long. CDR1 and CDR2 from the germline V gene are SGHNT and YYREEE (reference sequence). In nucleotides, the CDR3 is TGTGCCAGCAGCTTCTCGAACTATGGCTACACCTTC. Its translation is CASSFSNYGYTF.

The chain recombines TRBV9 with TRBJ1-1; D gene ambiguous. The CDR3 spans 15 residues. Trimming took 0 bases from V and 2 from J, leaving 11 bases between them. Looked up from germline, CDR1 is SGDLS and CDR2 is YYNGEE. CDR3 protein: CASSVDPDVNTEAFF. CDR3 coding DNA: TGTGCCAGCAGCGTAGACCCAGATGTAAACACTGAAGCTTTCTTT. Full variable domain (remainder filled in from reference TRBV9 and TRBJ1-1): DSGVTQTPKHLITATGQRVTLRCSPRSGDLSVYWYQQSLDQGLQFLIQYYNGEERAKGNILERFSAQQFPDLHSELNLSSLELGDSALYFCASSVDPDVNTEAFFGQGTRLTVV.

The J gene is TRBJ1-2, the V gene TRBV6-2 or TRBV6-3; D gene unclear. This CDR3 has 12 amino acids. V was clipped by 3 bases and J by 4 bases, with 6 bases between them. CDR1 is MNHEY and CDR2 is SVGEGT in the germline V gene. CDR3 residues: CASSYYVYGYTF. The CDR3, as DNA: TGTGCCAGCAGTTATTACGTCTATGGCTACACCTTC.

The count of this clone is one. The junction shows a germline mismatch at one end, possibly a read error. The chain joins TRBV7-7 to TRBJ2-3; the match to TRBD1 covers 8 bases. The CDR3 extends over 14 amino acids. The V gene's germline CDR1 is SSHAT and CDR2 FNYEAQ (reference sequence). The CDR3 bases are TGTGCTAGCAGCTTAGGGGGACAGGCCGATACGCAGTATTTT. This translates into CASSLGGQADTQYF.

This chain links TRBV2 with TRBJ1-3; D call uncertain. Trimming took off 6 bases at V and 2 bases at J, with 26 bases between the two ends. Germline V CDR1 and CDR2: SNHLY, FYNNEI. The CDR3 has 19 residues. For the CDR3, the DNA is TGTGCCAGCAGGGCCGGAGCTTTGGGCAGCCCTGAGACTGGAAACACCATATATTTT. It yields the protein CASRAGALGSPETGNTIYF.

The gene calls are TRBV7-9 and TRBJ2-5; no clear D. The V and J ends lost 2 bases and 4 bases respectively, with 2 bases between them. The CDR3 totals 11 residues. Germline V gives CDR1 SEHNR, CDR2 FQNEAQ (reference sequence). Here the CDR3 DNA reads TGTGCCAGCAGCTTAATAGAGACCCAGTACTTC. It specifies CASSLIETQYF.

V gene TRBV6-5 combines with J gene TRBJ1-1; D is uncertain. The CDR3 runs to 13 residues. Trimming removed 9 bases at V and 5 bases at J, with 16 bases between. Germline CDR1 is MNHEY and CDR2 is SVGAGI. CDR3 DNA: TGTGCCAGTGTACGAGCGCTCGGTACTGAAGCTTTCTTT. Its protein is CASVRALGTEAFF.

The gene calls are TRBV6-1 and TRBJ1-2; D is perhaps TRBD1 (5 bases). CDR3 size: 14 residues. Trimming cost V 2 bases and J 6 bases, with 13 bases left between them. Looked up from germline, CDR1 is MNHNS and CDR2 is SASEGT. The CDR3 spells CASSELAAGHGYTF. CDR3 coding DNA: TGTGCCAGCAGTGAACTAGCGGCGGGGCATGGCTACACCTTC.

The chain is built from TRBV6-2 or TRBV6-3 and TRBJ2-3, with 8 bases fitting TRBD2. The germline V gene encodes CDR1 MNHEY and CDR2 SVGEGT. The CDR3 is 16 residues long. Unmatched junction bases numbered 8, after V lost 2 bases and J lost 4 bases. This CDR3 is CASSYVRGGRPDTQYF. In nucleotides, the CDR3 is TGTGCCAGCAGTTACGTCCGGGGGGGCCGACCAGATACGCAGTATTTT.

This chain joins TRBV2 and TRBJ2-1, with D unresolved. The CDR3 has 13 residues. Per germline, CDR1 SNHLY and CDR2 FYNNEI. Trimming pared 7 bases from V and 6 bases from J, leaving 13 bases between. The CDR3 region has the DNA TGTGCCAGCACACCTAGGGTAGGCAATGAGCAGTTCTTC. Translating gives CASTPRVGNEQFF.

This sequence joins TRBV30 and TRBJ2-7; TRBD1 is a possible D gene (7 bases). The CDR3 sequence is 14 residues long. V lost 3 bases and J 1 base, leaving 13 bases between the germline ends. Per germline, CDR1 GTSNPN and CDR2 SVGIG (reference sequence). DNA of the CDR3: TGTGCCTGGAGCGCGCGGGACAGATCCTACGAGCAGTACTTC. This translates into CAWSARDRSYEQYF. The full variable domain, its missing parts supplied by reference TRBV30 and TRBJ2-7, is SQTIHQWPATLVQPVGSPLSLECTVEGTSNPNLYWYRQAAGRGLQLLFYSVGIGQISSEVPQNLSASRPQDRQFILSSKKLLLSDSGFYLCAWSARDRSYEQYFGPGTRLTVT.

V gene TRBV6-1 combines with J gene TRBJ1-6; D gene ambiguous. CDR1 MNHNS and CDR2 SASEGT come from the germline V gene. V dropped 3 bases and J dropped 10 bases, with 22 bases sitting between them. The CDR3 has 17 residues. CDR3 amino acids: CASSDVLRKGKYSPLHF. The CDR3 DNA reads as TGTGCCAGCAGTGATGTACTCAGGAAAGGGAAGTACTCACCCCTCCACTTT.

The chain is built from TRBV12-3 or TRBV12-4 and TRBJ1-2; 8 bases map to TRBD1. The CDR3 is made up of 12 amino acids. V shed 3 bases and J 7 bases; nucleotides not matched to a gene: 1. The chain's CDR3 is CASSLQGAGYTF. CDR3 coding DNA: TGTGCCAGCAGTTTGCAGGGGGCTGGCTACACCTTC.

The genes are TRBV2 and TRBJ2-1; D might be TRBD2 (7 bases). Germline loops: CDR1 SNHLY, CDR2 FYNNEI. V was pared by 0 bases and J by 8 bases, with 14 bases between. The CDR3 spans 15 residues. The DNA of the CDR3 is TGTGCCAGCAGTGAAGCGGGGGGGGCCTGGTATGAGCAGTTCTTC. It is translated as CASSEAGGAWYEQFF.

The gene calls are TRBV11-2 and TRBJ1-6; D gene uncertain. The CDR3 covers 18 residues. Between the trimmed V and J ends, which lost 0 bases and 0 bases, there was a span of 12 bases. Looked up from germline, CDR1 is SGHAT and CDR2 is FQNNGV. The DNA for the CDR3 is TGTGCCAGCAGCTTAGATAGTGGGCACCACTCCTATAATTCACCCCTCCACTTT. Translation: CASSLDSGHHSYNSPLHF.

This chain links TRBV5-1 with TRBJ2-7; TRBD2 aligns across 12 bases. This CDR3 spans 15 amino acids. Unmatched junction bases numbered 16, after V lost 7 bases and J lost 11 bases. Germline V gene lookup returns CDR1 SGHRS and CDR2 YFSETQ. This chain's CDR3 is CASYRDQLTSGRKYF. Here the CDR3 DNA reads TGCGCCAGCTACCGGGACCAGCTCACTAGCGGGAGGAAGTACTTC.

The chain has TRBV6-5 and TRBJ2-2, with 8 positions matching TRBD2. Germline lookup yields CDR1 MNHEY and CDR2 SVGAGI. J lost 0 bases, V lost 5 bases, and 2 bases had no gene match. This CDR3 region has 15 residues. The CDR3 DNA reads as TGTGCCAGCAGTCCACTAGCGGCGAACACCGGGGAGCTGTTTTTT. It yields the protein CASSPLAANTGELFF.